The rows below give T cell receptor beta chains drawn from one sample of a study of CD8 T cells in Susac syndrome. In TCRdb, the immunoSEQ multiplex PCR reads were re-called with MiXCR into one record per CDR3 protein. The repertoire holds 180,000 or so distinct CDR3 sequences, with around 94% as singletons. The sample comprised CD4+ T cells from PBMCs. These receptors came from a human donor in good health. Each CDR3 is given without its conserved first and last residue. Each record gives: V gene, J gene, CDR3 protein.

TRBV3-1	TRBJ2-7	ASSSIAGEQY
TRBV7-2	TRBJ2-7	ASSLEERRSLEQY
TRBV24-1	TRBJ2-5	ATSYGGFQETQY
TRBV20-1	TRBJ2-7	SARDPLDRGNEQY
TRBV19	TRBJ1-2	ASSSGINYGYT
TRBV6-2/TRBV6-3	TRBJ2-7	ASRTPGGVHEQY
TRBV7-2	TRBJ2-7	ASSLPGFRGHEQY
TRBV23-1	TRBJ2-7	ASSQCLPGPEPYEQY
TRBV30	TRBJ2-1	AWSDLSGRTYNEQF
TRBV12-3/TRBV12-4	TRBJ1-4	ASRSTGEKLF
TRBV28	TRBJ2-3	ASSLYRGPDTQY
TRBV7-9	TRBJ1-2	ASSLAGAGGYT
TRBV29-1	TRBJ1-4	SVTDNEKLF
TRBV7-2	TRBJ2-5	ASRRTNYQETQY
TRBV9	TRBJ2-2	ASSVWQDTGELF
TRBV7-2	TRBJ2-6	ASSLTSSGANVLT
TRBV27	TRBJ2-7	ASSYRQRATYEQY
TRBV29-1	TRBJ2-7	SVKTGTLDYEQY
TRBV30	TRBJ2-1	AWSVLSSYNEQF
TRBV20-1	TRBJ2-5	SSVYQETQY
TRBV7-6	TRBJ2-1	ASSQLLPYNEQF
TRBV30	TRBJ2-1	AWSLGTSNEQF
TRBV24-1	TRBJ2-1	ATSDFQGADEQF
TRBV7-9	TRBJ2-5	ASRQGAQETQY
TRBV20-1	TRBJ2-5	SAPHWHGETQY
TRBV19	TRBJ1-2	ASSSTGVGYGYT
TRBV20-1	TRBJ1-3	SASETPGNTIY
TRBV20-1	TRBJ2-1	SADGTSGVSYNEQF
TRBV29-1	TRBJ2-5	SSGTPGETQY
TRBV29-1	TRBJ2-2	SVMTGTASNTGELL
TRBV3-1	TRBJ2-7	ASSHGRFGEQY
TRBV27	TRBJ2-7	ASSLLEQY
TRBV4-3	TRBJ2-7	ASSKDVGHSYEQY
TRBV28	TRBJ1-2	ASSTGAISTGYT
TRBV3-1	TRBJ2-2	ASTPGHRGATNTGELF
TRBV20-1	TRBJ2-3	SARDYTTDTQY
TRBV6-2/TRBV6-3	TRBJ2-2	ASSYLRVGELF
TRBV12-3/TRBV12-4	TRBJ2-7	ASSNGQGAYEQY
TRBV24-1	TRBJ2-7	ATSDSGTSNSYEQY
TRBV19	TRBJ2-2	ASSIGRDTGELF
TRBV25-1	TRBJ1-2	ASSGVYGYT
TRBV12-3/TRBV12-4	TRBJ2-2	ASRSGTPNTGELF
TRBV9	TRBJ2-5	ASSVATQETQY
TRBV25-1	TRBJ2-1	ASSVPPGEQF
TRBV20-1	TRBJ1-5	SALSLTGFSNQPQH
TRBV7-3	TRBJ1-6	ASSLFGSDNSPLH
TRBV29-1	TRBJ2-3	SVARAVADTQY
TRBV20-1	TRBJ2-5	SASPLAARSQETQY
TRBV20-1	TRBJ2-1	SARDRTQARNEQF
TRBV25-1	TRBJ2-5	ASSEFKGAETQY
TRBV12-3/TRBV12-4	TRBJ2-7	ASSLAVEQY
TRBV14	TRBJ2-7	ASSQAGRASYEQY
TRBV6-5	TRBJ1-2	ASSYSDRGWGYT